This T cell receptor (beta chain) was captured in a study of PD-L1 blockade in urothelial cancer (dated by TCRdb to 2016 to 2017). As for the study more broadly: Therapy was started at some point between 2014 and 2016 for all patients, and atezolizumab 1,200 mg was administered intravenously every 3 weeks. About nine tenths of the roughly 29 patients were identified as males with urothelial cancer of bladder origin, and a prior smoking history was reported by 18 of 29 patients. Patients had an ECOG performance status of 0 or 1 and had received between 0 and 3 prior chemotherapy regimens. Blood samples were analyzed at two time points: 3 weeks after treatment start (second dose) and 6 weeks after treatment start. Blood samples gave a median of about 130,000 T cells and approximately 81,000 unique TCRs, with a median clonality of around 0.074. The study, an exploratory multi-omic analysis, examined somatic, immune and clinical correlates of response to PD-L1 blockade with atezolizumab in urothelial cancer. Pretreatment tumor samples and matched peripheral blood, collected serially before and after atezolizumab treatment, underwent TCR sequencing. Durable clinical benefit meant progression-free survival longer than 6 months, and TCR features were also tested against progression-free and overall survival. In the same patients, whole exome sequencing and RNA sequencing of pretreatment tumors were performed in addition to TCR sequencing. About 10 patients reached durable clinical benefit, while 20 to 25 patients did not. Around 30 patients had pretreatment blood TCR-seq, roughly 25 had at least one posttreatment blood collection, and roughly 25 had tumor TCR-seq.

To note about this clone: Its antigen is still unknown. Per-nucleotide qualities are absent, and no much larger clonotype sits a single base away.

A total of 29 patients with locally advanced or metastatic urothelial carcinoma, treated at Memorial Sloan Kettering on a trial protocol, made up the cohort. Peripheral blood mononuclear cells were collected from each patient pretreatment and during treatment, giving between 1 and 8 total time points per patient. The Qiagen DNeasy Blood extraction kit was used to purify genomic DNA from total PBMCs and from tumor samples. PBMCs were collected pretreatment and during treatment, and were isolated and stored as previously described. The junction carries 14 bases between V and J, which are trimmed by 8 bases and 0 bases respectively. The germline V gene supplies CDR1 SNHLY and CDR2 FYNNEI. From its cysteine to its phenylalanine, the CDR3 spans 14 amino acids. Just CDR3 DNA is preserved here, 42 bases in frame from base 1. To estimate absolute template abundance from read counts, synthetic TCR analog templates were spiked into each PCR. The immunoSEQ assay used bias-controlled V and J gene primers to amplify TCRbeta CDR3 regions from genomic DNA. Rearranged TCRbeta segments were sequenced at approximately 20X coverage. For the original study's pipeline: Clustering was used to correct sequencing errors, and CDR3s were annotated against IMGT so that V, D and J genes could be assigned. Downstream analyses used only productive TCRbeta rearrangements, leaving out any out-of-frame or stop-codon sequences. To compute clonality, Shannon entropy was normalized by the log of the number of unique productive sequences and then subtracted from one. Fisher's exact test with Benjamini-Hochberg correction, at a threshold of adjusted p below 0.01, was used to find clones that differed between time points or between blood and tumor. TCRdb stores this immuneACCESS table with in-frame sequences only. Part of the clones is absent; in the studies checked, under half of the shortfall reflects unresolved V genes, and no reason is known for the rest. Clone size and V and J calls were adopted from that table, with D and trimming inferred from the DNA. The sample table lists under 90,000 clones, around nine tenths of them with a count of one. In total, the top ten clones hold approximately 9% of the sample.

General findings and caveats noted by the study authors: Because of the small sample size (n ≈ 29) and the many exploratory analyses performed, the results are intended to be regarded as hypothesis-generating. At 3 weeks after the start of treatment, tumor-associated TCR clones in peripheral blood had expanded more in patients with durable benefit (n ≈ 20, p = 0.022). Improved progression-free and overall survival was associated with having pretreatment peripheral blood TCR clonality below the median.

Here the sequenced sample was PBMCs, taken around atezolizumab (anti-PD-L1) treatment. The source of this sequence is a man aged 60-69 years with urothelial cancer. The sequence is built from TRBV2 and TRBJ2-7; there is no confident call for the D gene. The CDR3 region reads CASQEASNSYEQYF. The DNA is as follows: TGTGCCAGCCAAGAGGCTAGTAACTCCTACGAGCAGTACTTC.